Listed below are T cell receptor beta chains from one sample, sequenced in a study of a mutant IDH1 vaccine in newly diagnosed glioma. Produced via immunoSEQ multiplex PCR; TCRdb's table is partial and in-frame only. The sample shows about 98,000 clones, about 87% of them seen only once. Sequences were derived from PBMCs, sampled from a glioma patient treated with radiotherapy, temozolomide or both. These receptors all stem from a woman between 50 and 59 years old with glioma. Each CDR3 is given with its conserved first and last residue. A D gene is named only where the DNA matches it firmly. Only some rows state a clone size, as once, few, many or a class for expanded clones.

V	D	size	J	DNA	CDR3
TRBV12-2	-	-	TRBJ2-7	TGTGCAAGTCGCACCCGACAGTCCGAAAGGTTTCAGCAGTACTTC	CASRTRQSERFQQYF
TRBV28	-	-	TRBJ1-1	TGTGCCAGCAGTTTAATACAACTGAACACTGAAGCTTTCTTT	CASSLIQLNTEAFF
TRBV28	-	-	TRBJ1-1	TGTGCCAGCAGTCTGGCACCGGGCACGAACACTGAAGCTTTCTTT	CASSLAPGTNTEAFF
TRBV5-8	-	-	TRBJ2-3	TGTGCCAGCAGCCCCCCAGCTTGGCAGGTAACAGATACGCAGTATTTT	CASSPPAWQVTDTQYF
TRBV5-1	-	-	TRBJ2-5	TGCGCCAGCAGCTTTCGATCGGGTAGCGGCCAAGAGACCCAGTACTTC	CASSFRSGSGQETQYF
TRBV10-2	TRBD2	-	TRBJ2-7	TGCGCCAGCAGTGAAACGGCGGGAGGTGCCTACGAGCAGTACTTC	CASSETAGGAYEQYF
TRBV10-3	TRBD1	-	TRBJ1-1	TGTGCCATCAGTGAGTCGGAGGGGGCAACGACTGAAGCTTTCTTT	CAISESEGATTEAFF
TRBV6-1	-	few	TRBJ2-2	TGTGCCAGCAGTGAAGATGGGAAAGTTTACACCGGGGAGCTGTTTTTT	CASSEDGKVYTGELFF
TRBV1	-	-	TRBJ2-1	TGCACCAGCAGCCAAGATGGAGGGCATAGCGGGGTCTCCTACAATGAGCAGTTCTTC	CTSSQDGGHSGVSYNEQFF
TRBV7-6	TRBD1	-	TRBJ2-7	TGTGCCAGCAGCTTAAGTCAGGGGGCACGCTACGAGCAGTACTTC	CASSLSQGARYEQYF
TRBV27	TRBD1	-	TRBJ2-7	TGTGCCAGCAGTCTGGGACAGGGGGCGCGTGAGCAGTACTTC	CASSLGQGAREQYF
TRBV9	-	-	TRBJ2-7	TGTGCCAGCAGCGTAGCGGGAGACCCCTACGAGCAGTACTTC	CASSVAGDPYEQYF
TRBV19	TRBD2	-	TRBJ2-1	TGTGCCAGTACCCCACGGGGACTAGCGGGAGCCCCGGGTAATGAGCAGTTCTTC	CASTPRGLAGAPGNEQFF
TRBV6-1	TRBD2	-	TRBJ2-5	TGTGCCAGCAGTGACATAGGACTAGCGGGAGTTGAGACCCAGTACTTC	CASSDIGLAGVETQYF
TRBV7-9	-	-	TRBJ1-5	TGTGCCAGCAGCTTAGTCACAGGCCGTAGCAATCAGCCCCAGCATTTT	CASSLVTGRSNQPQHF
TRBV25-1	TRBD1	-	TRBJ1-2	TGTGCCAGCAGTGAATTAGGGACAGGGGGATTGGATGGCTACACCTTC	CASSELGTGGLDGYTF
TRBV5-6	-	-	TRBJ2-2	TGTGCCAGCAGCGGGATTAACACCGGGGAGCTGTTTTTT	CASSGINTGELFF
TRBV28	-	-	TRBJ2-7	TGTGCCAGCAGCACAGGGTCAGGTTACGAGCAGTACTTC	CASSTGSGYEQYF
TRBV30	-	-	TRBJ2-7	TGTGCCTGGAGTGTAAGACAGGTAAACGAGCAGTACTTC	CAWSVRQVNEQYF
TRBV19	TRBD2	once	TRBJ2-3	TGTGCCAGTACCTCCAGGTCTAGCGGAGTTAGCACAGATACGCAGTATTTT	CASTSRSSGVSTDTQYF
TRBV19	TRBD1	-	TRBJ1-1	TGTGCCAGTAGTATATGGACAGGACTGAACACTGAAGCTTTCTTT	CASSIWTGLNTEAFF
TRBV28	-	-	TRBJ2-7	TGTGCCAGCAGTTTATCCCGGGTAGGGAGCTACGAGCAGTACTTC	CASSLSRVGSYEQYF
TRBV20-1	-	-	TRBJ1-1	TGCAGTGCTAGAGATAACACTGAAGCTTTCTTT	CSARDNTEAFF
TRBV5-8	-	-	TRBJ2-7	TGTGCCAGCAGCTGTCCCGAGGGGTCGGACTGGGGGAGCTCCTACGAGCAGTACTTC	CASSCPEGSDWGSSYEQYF
TRBV10-2	-	once	TRBJ2-7	TGCGCCAGCAGTGAGCAGTCGTCCGAGCAGTACTTC	CASSEQSSEQYF
TRBV4-1	TRBD1	-	TRBJ1-5	TGCGCCAGCAGCCAAGATCAGGGACAGGAGTTTCAGCCCCAGCATTTT	CASSQDQGQEFQPQHF